This T cell receptor beta chain was captured by sequencing in a study of shared T cell receptors in the human thymus. Trimming removed 5 bases from V and 3 bases from J; junction bases left unmatched: 14. The CDR3 is 18 amino acids. Germline-derived CDR1 and CDR2 are SNHLY and FYNNEI. Some clones are missing from TCRdb's copy, which holds only in-frame ones; the method was immunoSEQ multiplex PCR. The repertoire holds hundreds of thousands of clones, with approximately 89% as singletons. In addition, the sample was reused for a study of human thymus T cells. That paper states: Resections were taken during corrective heart surgery, and the thymus tissue came from these. Thymic and blood repertoires appeared to carry a bias in their V and J gene usage. Reports from related research described highly overlapping thymic repertoires among unrelated individuals.

The genes are TRBV2 and TRBJ1-1; 11 nucleotides agree with TRBD1. The TCR was taken from a boy in the first two years of life with a congenital heart defect. The sequencing input was thymocytes. The CDR3 DNA sequence: TGTGCCAGCAGTTCTTCAAGCACGCGGGGACAGGGGGACACTGAAGCTTTCTTT. This encodes CASSSSSTRGQGDTEAFF. The full variable domain, rest sourced from reference TRBV2 and TRBJ1-1, is EPEVTQTPSHQVTQMGQEVILRCVPISNHLYFYWYRQILGQKVEFLVSFYNNEISEKSEIFDDQFSVERPDGSNFTLKIRSTKLEDSAMYFCASSSSSTRGQGDTEAFFGQGTRLTVV.